This T cell receptor beta chain was observed in a study of T cells in Graves' hyperthyroidism and ophthalmopathy. Study conclusions and caveats: Appearing also in blood were most of the thyroid clonotypes expanded above 0.001.

The investigators amplified TCR beta CDR3 regions from RNA transcripts. An initial round of RT-PCR targeting the TCR CDR3 relied on the HTBI primer set. Via MiXCR, TCRdb re-called the multiplex PCR reads, giving one row per CDR3 protein. The sample lists approximately 420,000 distinct CDR3 sequences, around 14% occurring once. Comment on this clonotype: Its antigen is as yet unknown.

The study defined stable Graves' hyperthyroidism as no ophthalmopathy progression within 18 months. Source material for PBMCs was roughly 10 ml fresh peripheral blood. Germline values: CDR1 SNHLY, CDR2 FYNNEI. The CDR3 length is 14 residues. V gave up 7 bases and J gave up 0 bases, with 10 bases separating them. This TCR was sampled from a woman aged 25-40 years with Graves' hyperthyroidism. Sequencing was carried out using blood. The rearrangement joins TRBV2 to TRBJ2-1; D is uncertain. The CDR3 DNA reads as TGTGCCAGCACGCAGGATAGCTCCTACAATGAGCAGTTCTTC. Protein sequence: CASTQDSSYNEQFF.